These 20 T cell receptor beta chains share one sample of origin, sequenced in a study of cytomegalovirus exposure and HLA in healthy donors. TCRdb's copy holds only in-frame clones and misses some; the assay was immunoSEQ multiplex PCR. The sample contains 150,000 to 170,000 clones, less than 90% of which appear only once. Sequencing was carried out using PBMCs. The receptors shown here come from a young man in good health and CMV-seropositive.

The chain uses TRBV19 and TRBJ2-7; D remains ambiguous. This CDR3 contains 14 residues. The germline V and J ends were trimmed by 6 bases and 1 base, with 13 bases remaining between them. Germline assignment: CDR1 LNHDA and CDR2 SQIVND (reference sequence). Written as DNA, the CDR3 is TGTGCCAGTAGCAGCCTCCGGAGATCCTACGAGCAGTACTTC. As protein: CASSSLRRSYEQYF.

As regards this clone: One end of the junction is discordant with germline, which a read error may explain. The chain recombines TRBV18 with TRBJ1-5; no firm D call. The germline V gene encodes CDR1 KGHSH and CDR2 LQKENI. The CDR3 is 13 residues long. In nucleotides, the CDR3 is TGTGCCAGCTCACCCTCTAGCGATCAGCCCCAGCATTTT. It is translated as CASSPSSDQPQHF.

The chain couples TRBV29-1 to TRBJ2-7, with TRBD1 as a possible D gene (6 bases). The germline V gene has CDR1 SQVTM and CDR2 ANQGSEA. The length of the CDR3 is 14 residues. V was pared by 5 bases and J by 2 bases, with 16 bases between. CDR3 coding DNA: TGCAGCGTTAGGCGCGGGCAGGGGCCCTACGAGCAGTACTTC. This encodes CSVRRGQGPYEQYF.

The V call is TRBV6-5, the J call TRBJ1-5; TRBD1 is a possible D gene (5 bases). CDR1 and CDR2 (germline): MNHEY, SVGAGI. The V end lost 6 bases, the J end lost 6 bases, and 12 bases lay between the germline ends. The CDR3 totals 13 residues. This CDR3 reads CASRGTGGQPQHF. CDR3 DNA: TGTGCCAGCAGAGGCACGGGGGGTCAGCCCCAGCATTTT.

The chain recombines TRBV18 with TRBJ2-7; 7 bases align to TRBD1. The CDR3 runs 14 residues. Germline-derived CDR1 and CDR2 are KGHSH and LQKENI. The trim removed 4 bases at V and 3 bases at J, leaving 6 bases unmatched. CDR3 sequence: CASSLSDRDYEQYF. CDR3 nucleotides: TGTGCCAGCTCACTCTCCGACAGGGACTACGAGCAGTACTTC.

The rearrangement joins TRBV11-3 to TRBJ2-6; TRBD1 aligns across 10 bases. This CDR3 has 17 amino acids. Germline trimming cut 5 bases from V and 2 bases from J; bases unmatched to any gene: 6. Germline CDR1 and CDR2: SGHNT and YENEEA. CDR3 sequence reads: CASSPGQGDAGANVLTF. CDR3 in DNA: TGTGCCAGCAGCCCCGGACAGGGGGACGCTGGGGCCAACGTCCTGACTTTC.

The genes are TRBV30 and TRBJ2-7; no clear D. Per germline, CDR1 GTSNPN and CDR2 SVGIG (reference sequence). V lost 0 bases to trimming and J lost 4 bases, with 19 bases between them. This CDR3 is built from 16 residues. The CDR3 is CAWSVGGVRQKYEQYF. The CDR3 DNA is TGTGCCTGGAGTGTAGGTGGTGTACGACAAAAATACGAGCAGTACTTC.

This clone is a singleton in its sample. The chain is built from TRBV7-9 and TRBJ2-3, with TRBD1 matching over 8 bases. CDR1 is SEHNR, CDR2 FQNEAQ, per germline (reference sequence). The V and J ends lost 3 bases and 1 base, in that order; junction bases with no gene match: 0. CDR3 length: 14 amino acids. CDR3 nucleotide sequence: TGTGCCAGCAGCTTGGGACAGGGCACAGATACGCAGTATTTT. This translates into CASSLGQGTDTQYF.

The chain recombines TRBV27 with TRBJ2-7, with D possibly TRBD1 on 6 matching bases. The CDR3 sequence is 14 residues long. V lost 8 bases and J lost 0, with 14 bases in between. Germline loops: CDR1 MNHEY, CDR2 SMNVEV (reference sequence). In DNA form, the CDR3 reads TGTGCCAGCTCGGACAGTCTGAGCTCCTACGAGCAGTACTTC. Protein product: CASSDSLSSYEQYF.

V usage is TRBV5-6 and J usage is TRBJ2-3, with a weak D call TRBD2 (5 bases). CDR3 length: 17 residues. Germline assignment: CDR1 SGHDT and CDR2 YYEEEE. V lost 3 bases to trimming and J lost 2 bases, with 19 bases between them. Written as DNA, the CDR3 is TGTGCCAGCAGCTACAATTGGACGATCGGGAACACAGATACGCAGTATTTT. Amino acid sequence: CASSYNWTIGNTDTQYF.

The count of this clone is one. The V and J genes are TRBV6-5 and TRBJ2-1; 11 bases map to TRBD2. V shed 6 bases and J 7 bases; nucleotides not matched to a gene: 8. CDR3 length equals 15 residues. Germline values: CDR1 MNHEY, CDR2 SVGAGI. DNA for the CDR3: TGTGCCAGCAGAGCGGACCGGACTAGCGGGAATGAGCAGTTCTTC. Translation: CASRADRTSGNEQFF.

The chain has TRBV19 and TRBJ2-1; 8 nucleotides align to TRBD2. V was pared by 1 base and J by 2 bases, with 19 bases of the junction left unmatched. The CDR3 length is 21 residues. Per the germline V gene, CDR1 is LNHDA and CDR2 is SQIVND (reference sequence). The CDR3 protein is CASSIALWDMSAGATYNEQFF. The CDR3 coding sequence is TGTGCCAGTAGTATAGCCCTCTGGGATATGTCAGCGGGGGCCACCTACAATGAGCAGTTCTTC.

J is TRBJ2-3 and V is TRBV9; D is perhaps TRBD1 (6 bases). Germline CDR1 and CDR2: SGDLS and YYNGEE. This CDR3 is 15 amino acids long. V was pared by 0 bases and J by 2 bases, with 10 bases between. This chain's CDR3 is CASSVARGHTDTQYF. The DNA for the CDR3 is TGTGCCAGCAGCGTAGCCAGGGGCCACACAGATACGCAGTATTTT. The complete variable domain, with remaining parts taken from reference TRBV9 and TRBJ2-3, reads DSGVTQTPKHLITATGQRVTLRCSPRSGDLSVYWYQQSLDQGLQFLIQYYNGEERAKGNILERFSAQQFPDLHSELNLSSLELGDSALYFCASSVARGHTDTQYFGPGTRLTVL.

The chain joins TRBV4-1 to TRBJ2-7; D may be TRBD1 (7 bases). V lost 0 bases and J 7 bases, leaving 13 bases between the germline ends. The germline V gene has CDR1 MGHRA and CDR2 YSYEKL. The CDR3 is 14 residues long. CDR3 protein: CASSQDQGGREQYF. In nucleotides, the CDR3 is TGCGCCAGCAGCCAAGATCAGGGGGGTCGGGAGCAGTACTTC.

The genes are TRBV29-1 and TRBJ1-4; maybe TRBD1 (6 bases). V gave up 4 bases and J gave up 7 bases, with 19 bases separating them. This CDR3 has 15 amino acids. CDR1 and CDR2 from the germline V gene are SQVTM and ANQGSEA. The CDR3 nucleotides are TGCAGCGTTGTGGGGGGGCCGGGGGCTGGTGAAAAACTGTTTTTT. Translating it yields CSVVGGPGAGEKLFF.

This chain links TRBV5-1 with TRBJ2-3, with TRBD1 identical over 9 bases. The CDR3 is 17 residues long. Looked up from germline, CDR1 is SGHRS and CDR2 is YFSETQ. The junction had 8 bases not matched to a gene; V was cut back by 0 bases and J by 3 bases. The DNA of the CDR3 is TGCGCCAGCAGCTTGGGGCGCCGGGACAGGGTTACAGATACGCAGTATTTT. Translation: CASSLGRRDRVTDTQYF.

This clone was seen a single time. This rearrangement joins TRBV11-3 to TRBJ2-1; 7 bases fit TRBD2. The V gene end was trimmed by 4 bases and the J gene end by 6 bases; junction bases not matched to a gene: 6. Germline-derived CDR1 and CDR2 are SGHNT and YENEEA. This CDR3 spans 14 amino acids. CDR3 DNA: TGTGCCAGCAGCTCCCGACTAGCCCCCAATGAGCAGTTCTTC. Protein product: CASSSRLAPNEQFF.

This sequence joins TRBV7-8 and TRBJ2-3; 10 nucleotides match TRBD1. Trimming removed 4 bases from V and 4 bases from J; junction bases left unmatched: 5. Germline V gene lookup returns CDR1 SGHVS and CDR2 FQNEAQ. This CDR3 contains 15 residues. This chain's CDR3 is CASSYRDRGADTQYF. CDR3 DNA sequence: TGTGCCAGCAGCTACCGGGACAGGGGCGCAGATACGCAGTATTTT.

J is TRBJ2-6 and V is TRBV4-1; 9 bases map to TRBD1. Germline CDR1 MGHRA, CDR2 YSYEKL. V shed 0 bases and J 0 bases; nucleotides not matched to a gene: 6. CDR3 length equals 19 residues. CDR3 sequence: CASSQDLDRGGSGANVLTF. In nucleotides, the CDR3 is TGCGCCAGCAGCCAAGATCTGGACAGGGGAGGCTCTGGGGCCAACGTCCTGACTTTC.

The chain has TRBV15 and TRBJ2-1; TRBD1 agrees at 8 bases. V shed 0 bases, J shed 7 bases, and the junction held 2 bases outside the gene matches. Germline lookup yields CDR1 LNHNV and CDR2 YYDKDF (reference sequence). CDR3 length equals 14 residues. The CDR3 region has the DNA TGTGCCACCAGCAGAGAGGGACAGGTTAATGAGCAGTTCTTC. Residues: CATSREGQVNEQFF.